This is a list of T cell receptor beta chains from one sample in a study of metastatic and nonmetastatic thyroid tumors. TCRdb ran MiXCR on the PCR reads. The repertoire holds 7,000 to 9,500 clones, with 28% as singletons. The sample comprised tumor tissue. These receptor sequences come from a male donor with papillary thyroid cancer or a benign thyroid nodule (not recorded which). Some clones in this sample may be carry-over from other donors' samples. The CDR3 runs from the conserved cysteine through the conserved F or W. The order of the fields is V gene, clone size, J gene, D gene, CDR3 protein, CDR3 DNA. D genes are given only for firm matches. Clone sizes are given selectively: once, few, many, or a class where the clone is expanded.

v_call: TRBV20-1
clone_size: many
j_call: TRBJ1-5
d_call: TRBD1
cdr3_aa: CSARKGQTSNQPQHF
cdr3_nt: TGCAGTGCTAGGAAGGGACAGACTAGCAATCAGCCCCAGCATTTT

v_call: TRBV3-1
clone_size: NA
j_call: TRBJ2-5
d_call: TRBD2
cdr3_aa: CASSQEVSERGEETQYF
cdr3_nt: TGTGCCAGCAGCCAAGAGGTCAGTGAGCGGGGGGAAGAGACCCAGTACTTC

v_call: TRBV2
clone_size: few
j_call: TRBJ1-3
d_call: NA
cdr3_aa: CASSEYRGSSGNTIYF
cdr3_nt: TGTGCCAGCAGTGAATATAGGGGGTCAAGTGGAAACACCATATATTTT

v_call: TRBV15
clone_size: many
j_call: TRBJ1-1
d_call: TRBD1
cdr3_aa: CATNPWIPGQINTEAFF
cdr3_nt: TGTGCCACCAACCCTTGGATCCCGGGACAGATCAACACTGAAGCTTTCTTT

v_call: TRBV4-2
clone_size: many
j_call: TRBJ2-1
d_call: NA
cdr3_aa: CASSQDRVQGEQFF
cdr3_nt: TGTGCCAGCAGCCAAGATCGGGTGCAGGGTGAGCAGTTCTTC

v_call: TRBV5-5
clone_size: NA
j_call: TRBJ2-5
d_call: TRBD2
cdr3_aa: CASSLRLADLRETQYF
cdr3_nt: TGTGCCAGCAGCTTACGACTAGCGGACCTCCGAGAGACCCAGTACTTC

v_call: TRBV2
clone_size: few
j_call: TRBJ1-3
d_call: NA
cdr3_aa: CASSVRSGNTIYF
cdr3_nt: TGTGCCAGCAGTGTCAGGTCTGGAAACACCATATATTTT

v_call: TRBV20-1
clone_size: few
j_call: TRBJ2-4
d_call: TRBD1
cdr3_aa: CSAVRTGGPKDQYF
cdr3_nt: TGCAGTGCCGTTAGGACAGGGGGCCCTAAGGATCAGTACTTC

v_call: TRBV6-1
clone_size: large
j_call: TRBJ2-7
d_call: TRBD1
cdr3_aa: CASRDRGDSSYEQYF
cdr3_nt: TGTGCCAGCAGGGACAGGGGCGACAGCTCCTACGAGCAGTACTTC

v_call: TRBV20-1
clone_size: few
j_call: TRBJ2-1
d_call: NA
cdr3_aa: CSARGPGNEQFF
cdr3_nt: TGCAGTGCTAGGGGCCCGGGGAATGAGCAGTTCTTC

v_call: TRBV19
clone_size: NA
j_call: TRBJ1-5
d_call: TRBD1
cdr3_aa: CASSIAGQEGNHPQHF
cdr3_nt: TGTGCCAGTAGTATCGCGGGACAGGAAGGAAATCATCCCCAGCATTTT

v_call: TRBV2
clone_size: NA
j_call: TRBJ1-1
d_call: NA
cdr3_aa: CASSDGGTEAFF
cdr3_nt: TGTGCCAGCAGTGACGGGGGCACTGAAGCTTTCTTT

v_call: TRBV30
clone_size: NA
j_call: TRBJ1-1
d_call: NA
cdr3_aa: CAWSDAQGNTEAFF
cdr3_nt: TGTGCCTGGAGTGACGCACAGGGAAACACTGAAGCTTTCTTT

v_call: TRBV28
clone_size: NA
j_call: TRBJ2-2
d_call: NA
cdr3_aa: CASSLLDTGELFF
cdr3_nt: TGTGCCAGCAGTTTGCTGGATACCGGGGAGCTGTTTTTT

v_call: TRBV28
clone_size: NA
j_call: TRBJ1-3
d_call: NA
cdr3_aa: CASSTLGAGGNTIYF
cdr3_nt: TGTGCCAGCAGTACCTTGGGGGCAGGTGGAAACACCATATATTTT

v_call: TRBV10-1
clone_size: medium-sized
j_call: TRBJ1-2
d_call: TRBD1
cdr3_aa: CASSVNRGSGYTF
cdr3_nt: TGCGCCAGCAGTGTCAACAGGGGGTCTGGCTACACCTTC